This T cell receptor (beta chain) was recovered during a study of cytomegalovirus exposure and HLA in healthy donors. General study results and limits: Per a later analysis, roughly 17,000 TCR beta sequences showed association with HLA alleles at 0.05 false discovery rate. Previously analyzed data showed that most TCR beta V segments were productive at a frequency of about 90% or about 30%.

Whereas donors were nominally healthy upon sampling, unrecorded immune exposures were probable. The PCR used 60 Vbeta and 13 Jbeta primers. Sequencing was performed with immunoSEQ multiplex PCR; in TCRdb, only in-frame clones are kept and a portion is missing. Here the sample spans about 130,000 clones, 75% to 90% being singletons. Germline values: CDR1 SGHRS, CDR2 YFSETQ. The ends lost 0 bases at V and 5 bases at J; junction bases unmatched: 0. The CDR3 spans 14 residues. Points on this clone: The antigen is undetermined.

The chain employs TRBV5-1 and TRBJ2-2; 8 nucleotides align to TRBD1. Sequenced sample: PBMCs. The source is a man aged 18 to 30 in good health and CMV-seropositive. The chain's CDR3 is CASSLGTGTGELFF. The CDR3 DNA follows: TGCGCCAGCAGCTTGGGGACAGGGACCGGGGAGCTGTTTTTT.